This passage covers 25 T cell receptor beta chains from one sample sequenced in a study of T cell changes during pregnancy in multiple sclerosis. Measured with immunoSEQ multiplex PCR; TCRdb has only the in-frame clones, and not every one. The sample shows under 80,000 clones, approximately 86% of them seen only once. This specimen consisted of peripheral blood, obtained in the first trimester of pregnancy. Every receptor here comes from a female donor with multiple sclerosis, enrolled in a pregnancy study.

In its sample, this clone is medium-sized (0.01 to 0.1%). This chain links TRBV9 with TRBJ2-7; a possible D gene is TRBD2 (5 bases). V was pared by 4 bases and J by 6 bases, with 20 bases between. The CDR3 is 15 residues long. Germline V gene data show CDR1 as SGDLS and CDR2 as YYNGEE. The CDR3 is CASSSGRPARGEQYF. As DNA, the CDR3 is TGTGCCAGCAGCTCAGGACGACCAGCACGGGGCGAGCAGTACTTC.

The chain joins TRBV6-1 to TRBJ2-3, with 8 bases identical to TRBD1. After removal of 9 bases from V and 8 bases from J, the junction contained 7 bases not matched to a gene. Germline-derived CDR1 and CDR2 are MNHNS and SASEGT. CDR3 length: 12 amino acids. For the CDR3, the DNA is TGTGCCAGTGCTGGGGACAGGCGTACGCAGTATTTT. This translates into CASAGDRRTQYF.

This chain uses TRBV5-6 with TRBJ2-1; 11 bases line up with TRBD2. V trimming: 0 bases; J trimming: 4 bases; junction bases outside the gene matches: 0. The germline gives CDR1 SGHDT, CDR2 YYEEEE. The CDR3 loop spans 15 amino acids. CDR3 sequence reads: CASSLGTSGYNEQFF. The CDR3 coding sequence is TGTGCCAGCAGCTTGGGGACTAGCGGGTACAATGAGCAGTTCTTC.

The chain employs TRBV6-5 and TRBJ2-3, with 8 bases lining up with TRBD2. Germline values: CDR1 MNHEY, CDR2 SVGAGI. The trim removed 6 bases at V and 7 bases at J, leaving 3 bases unmatched. This CDR3 is built from 12 residues. CDR3 residues: CASRPSGHTQYF. CDR3 DNA sequence: TGTGCCAGCAGACCTAGCGGGCATACGCAGTATTTT.

This chain joins TRBV5-5 and TRBJ2-1; D perhaps matches TRBD1 (6 bases). This CDR3 has 15 residues. Between the trimmed V and J ends, which lost 0 bases and 5 bases, there was a span of 12 bases. Germline-derived CDR1 and CDR2 are SGHKS and YYEKEE (reference sequence). CDR3 loop: CASSLDRVFHNEQFF. The CDR3 DNA reads as TGTGCCAGCAGCTTGGACAGGGTGTTTCACAATGAGCAGTTCTTC.

V gene TRBV5-1 combines with J gene TRBJ2-7; D is uncertain. CDR1 and CDR2 (germline): SGHRS, YFSETQ. The V gene lost 0 bases and the J gene lost 0 bases, with 10 bases spanning the gap. CDR3 length: 15 amino acids. CDR3 bases: TGCGCCAGCAGCTTGGAGCTTGTGAGCTCCTACGAGCAGTACTTC. As protein: CASSLELVSSYEQYF.

The rearrangement links TRBV28 to TRBJ1-1; D not resolved. Germline loops: CDR1 MDHEN, CDR2 SYDVKM. There are 13 residues in the CDR3. V dropped 5 bases and J dropped 1 base, with 8 bases sitting between them. The CDR3 bases are TGTGCCAGCAGTAAAAGCACGAACACTGAAGCTTTCTTT. Its translation is CASSKSTNTEAFF.

CDR3 amino acids: CASSDESVYEQYF. In DNA form, the CDR3 reads TGTGCCAGCAGTGACGAGTCCGTCTACGAGCAGTACTTC. The chain combines TRBV2 with TRBJ2-7, with D unresolved. Per the germline V gene, CDR1 is SNHLY and CDR2 is FYNNEI. V was cut by 3 bases and J by 3 bases, with 9 bases left in between. CDR3 length: 13 residues.

The V and J genes are TRBV30 and TRBJ1-2, with a possible D match to TRBD1 (6 bases). CDR1 is GTSNPN, CDR2 SVGIG, per germline (reference sequence). CDR3 length: 13 amino acids. The germline V and J ends were trimmed by 8 bases and 8 bases, with 21 bases remaining between them. CDR3 sequence (DNA): TGTGCCGGATCGGACAGCGATCGGGGAGGCTACACCTTC. Translated: CAGSDSDRGGYTF.

This clone is a singleton in its sample. The rearrangement uses TRBV12-5 and TRBJ2-1; 9 nucleotides line up with TRBD2. Germline V gene sequence: CDR1 LGHNT, CDR2 FRNRAP. CDR3 size: 15 residues. V lost 4 bases and J lost 4; bases outside the gene matches: 5. CDR3 DNA sequence: TGTGCTAGTGGTTCTATAGCGGGGGTATACAATGAGCAGTTCTTC. Residues: CASGSIAGVYNEQFF.

The rearrangement uses TRBV27 and TRBJ1-4; TRBD1 agrees at 8 bases. Germline V gene data show CDR1 as MNHEY and CDR2 as SMNVEV (reference sequence). V was pared by 6 bases and J by 8 bases, with 8 bases of the junction left unmatched. CDR3 length: 14 residues. The CDR3 is CASRTLDRVEKLFF. CDR3 bases: TGTGCCAGCAGAACCCTGGACAGGGTGGAAAAACTGTTTTTT. The variable domain in full, with the rest retrieved from reference TRBV27 and TRBJ1-4, is EAQVTQNPRYLITVTGKKLTVTCSQNMNHEYMSWYRQDPGLGLRQIYYSMNVEVTDKGDVPEGYKVSRKEKRNFPLILESPSPNQTSLYFCASRTLDRVEKLFFGSGTQLSVL.

The chain employs TRBV7-9 and TRBJ2-5; 7 nucleotides match TRBD2. Germline CDR1 is SEHNR and CDR2 is FQNEAQ (reference sequence). The V segment lost 3 bases and the J segment 2 bases; nucleotides outside the gene matches: 6. CDR3 length: 15 residues. DNA of the CDR3: TGTGCCAGCAGCTTTCGGGCGGGGGATCAAGAGACCCAGTACTTC. This codes for CASSFRAGDQETQYF.

The CDR3 loop reads CASLNTGELFF. In DNA, the CDR3 is TGTGCCAGCCTTAACACCGGGGAGCTGTTTTTT. This chain links TRBV11-2 with TRBJ2-2; D not certain. Germline values: CDR1 SGHAT, CDR2 FQNNGV. This CDR3 region has 11 residues. The germline V and J ends were trimmed by 8 bases and 2 bases, with 3 bases remaining between them.

The J gene is TRBJ1-4, the V gene TRBV28; TRBD1 aligns across 9 bases. The CDR3 length is 13 residues. J was trimmed by 9 bases and V by 5 bases; bases with no gene match: 4. CDR1 and CDR2 from the germline V gene are MDHEN and SYDVKM. The chain's CDR3 is CASSLDRGKKLFF. The CDR3 DNA reads TGTGCCAGCAGTCTAGACAGGGGGAAAAAACTGTTTTTT.

This rearrangement joins TRBV7-3 to TRBJ2-2; a possible D gene is TRBD2 (6 bases). The length of the CDR3 is 14 residues. CDR1 SGHTA and CDR2 FQGTGA come from the germline V gene. V dropped 5 bases and J dropped 2 bases, with 9 bases sitting between them. The CDR3 region is CASSNGRNTGELFF. CDR3 nucleotide sequence: TGTGCCAGCAGCAACGGGAGAAACACCGGGGAGCTGTTTTTT.

The chain employs TRBV7-9 and TRBJ2-1, with TRBD2 matching 7 bases. The V and J ends lost 8 bases and 7 bases, in that order; junction bases with no gene match: 5. Germline assignment: CDR1 SEHNR and CDR2 FQNEAQ (reference sequence). The CDR3 is made up of 12 amino acids. CDR3 DNA sequence: TGTGCCAGCGAGGGAGGGTGGAATGAGCAGTTCTTC. The encoded protein is CASEGGWNEQFF. The entire variable domain, with the rest obtained from reference TRBV7-9 and TRBJ2-1, is as follows: DTGVSQNPRHKITKRGQNVTFRCDPISEHNRLYWYRQTLGQGPEFLTYFQNEAQLEKSRLLSDRFSAERPKGSFSTLEIQRTEQGDSAMYLCASEGGWNEQFFGPGTRLTVL.

The chain joins TRBV7-7 to TRBJ2-3; 9 bases fit TRBD1. J was trimmed by 1 base and V by 2 bases; bases with no gene match: 7. The CDR3 runs 17 residues. Germline CDR1 is SSHAT and CDR2 is FNYEAQ (reference sequence). CDR3 sequence: CASSLLPRTGGTDTQYF. CDR3 bases: TGTGCCAGCAGCTTACTGCCCCGGACAGGGGGCACAGATACGCAGTATTTT.

The chain joins TRBV5-4 to TRBJ2-7, with 7 bases matching TRBD1. V was clipped by 2 bases and J by 5 bases; unmatched bases: 7. The CDR3 is 14 amino acids. Per the germline V gene, CDR1 is SGHNT and CDR2 is YYREEE (reference sequence). The CDR3 is CASSFTTGSDEQYF. The CDR3, as DNA: TGTGCCAGCAGCTTCACGACAGGGAGCGACGAGCAGTACTTC.

This chain uses TRBV6-6 with TRBJ2-7, with 7 positions matching TRBD2. The V gene's germline CDR1 is MNHNY and CDR2 SVGAGI (reference sequence). J gave up 5 bases and V 11 bases, and 12 bases lay outside the gene matches. This CDR3 region has 13 residues. CDR3 residues: CAGRAGTLHEQYF. The CDR3 coding sequence is TGTGCCGGACGAGCGGGGACTCTCCACGAGCAGTACTTC.

V is TRBV5-1 and J is TRBJ2-4, with unresolved D. The CDR3 contains 15 residues. The germline V and J ends were trimmed by 4 bases and 7 bases, with 18 bases remaining between them. Germline CDR1 is SGHRS and CDR2 is YFSETQ. The CDR3 here is CASSPTGSAVNIQYF. The CDR3 DNA reads as TGCGCCAGCAGCCCAACCGGGTCGGCCGTTAACATTCAGTACTTC.

The chain joins TRBV9 to TRBJ2-1; 9 nucleotides align to TRBD1. Germline CDR1 reads SGDLS; CDR2 reads YYNGEE. V gave up 4 bases and J gave up 3 bases; unmatched junction bases: 8. The CDR3 consists of 16 residues. The CDR3 reads CASSYTRDRVYNEQFF. The CDR3 region has the DNA TGTGCCAGCAGCTACACTAGGGACAGGGTCTACAATGAGCAGTTCTTC.

This clone was found once. The chain joins TRBV5-6 to TRBJ2-3; 7 nucleotides line up with TRBD2. The CDR3 has 13 residues. CDR1 and CDR2 from the germline V gene are SGHDT and YYEEEE. V was pared by 2 bases and J by 6 bases, with 3 bases of the junction left unmatched. The DNA of the CDR3 is TGTGCCAGCAGCTTCACCGGGGGGGATACGCAGTATTTT. This gives the protein CASSFTGGDTQYF.

The V gene is TRBV5-4, the J gene TRBJ2-4; TRBD2 agrees at 8 bases. Germline V gene sequence: CDR1 SGHNT, CDR2 YYREEE (reference sequence). V shed 4 bases and J 2 bases; nucleotides not matched to a gene: 5. The CDR3 totals 15 residues. DNA of the CDR3: TGTGCCAGCAGCGAACGGGAGGGCCCCAAAAACATTCAGTACTTC. This sequence encodes CASSEREGPKNIQYF.

The count of this clone is one. In DNA, the CDR3 is TGTGCCATCAGCCCCCGGGACAGTAATGAGCAGTTCTTC. Translated, it gives CAISPRDSNEQFF. The rearrangement links TRBV10-3 to TRBJ2-1; 7 positions match TRBD1. In germline, CDR1 is ENHRY, CDR2 SYGVKD. The V segment lost 6 bases and the J segment 7 bases; nucleotides outside the gene matches: 6. The CDR3 contains 13 residues.

The chain has TRBV5-1 and TRBJ2-5, with D maybe TRBD2 (6 bases). V was pared by 6 bases and J by 4 bases, with 13 bases between. Germline-derived CDR1 and CDR2 are SGHRS and YFSETQ. CDR3 length equals 13 residues. As DNA, the CDR3 is TGCGCCAGCAATTCCGGGAGCACAGAGACCCAGTACTTC. Translated: CASNSGSTETQYF.